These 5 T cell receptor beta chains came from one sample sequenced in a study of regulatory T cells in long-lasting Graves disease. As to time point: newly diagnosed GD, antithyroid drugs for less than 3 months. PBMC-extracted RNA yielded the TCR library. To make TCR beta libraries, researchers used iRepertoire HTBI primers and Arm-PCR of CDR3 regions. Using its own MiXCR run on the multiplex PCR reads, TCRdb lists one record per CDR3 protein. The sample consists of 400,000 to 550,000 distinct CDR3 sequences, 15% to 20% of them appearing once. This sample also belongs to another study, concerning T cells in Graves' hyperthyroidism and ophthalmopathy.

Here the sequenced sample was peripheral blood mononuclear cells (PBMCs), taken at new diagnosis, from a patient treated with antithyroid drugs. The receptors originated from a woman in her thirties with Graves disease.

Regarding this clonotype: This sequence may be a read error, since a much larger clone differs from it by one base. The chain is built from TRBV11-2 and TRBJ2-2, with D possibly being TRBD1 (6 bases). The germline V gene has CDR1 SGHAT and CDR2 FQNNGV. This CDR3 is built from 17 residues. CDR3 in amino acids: CASRNRVGALNTGEPFF. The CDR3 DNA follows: TGTGCCAGCCGCAACAGGGTCGGTGCTTTAAACACCGGGGAGCCGTTTTTT.

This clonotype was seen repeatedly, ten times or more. This chain's CDR3 is CASSWSRAQETQYF. CDR3 coding DNA: TGTGCCAGCAGCTGGAGCAGGGCCCAAGAGACCCAGTACTTC. This chain uses TRBV7-6 with TRBJ2-5; D might be TRBD1 (5 bases). V dropped 4 bases and J dropped 1 base, with 10 bases sitting between them. Germline V lookup: CDR1 SGHVS, CDR2 FNYEAQ. This CDR3 has 14 residues.

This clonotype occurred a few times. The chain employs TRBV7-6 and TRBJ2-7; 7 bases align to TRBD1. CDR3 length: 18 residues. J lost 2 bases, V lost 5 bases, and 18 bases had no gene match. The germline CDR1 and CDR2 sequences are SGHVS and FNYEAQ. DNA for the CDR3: TGTGCCAGCAGCCACTCCCCCCCCACACAGGGACAGACCTACGAGCAGTACTTC. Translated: CASSHSPPTQGQTYEQYF.

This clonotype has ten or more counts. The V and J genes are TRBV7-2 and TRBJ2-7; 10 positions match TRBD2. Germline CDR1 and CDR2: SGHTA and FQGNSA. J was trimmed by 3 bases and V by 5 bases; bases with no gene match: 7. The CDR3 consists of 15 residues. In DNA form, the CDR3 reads TGTGCCAGCAGCAGCGGACTAGCGGAGGGCTACGAGCAGTACTTC. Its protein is CASSSGLAEGYEQYF.

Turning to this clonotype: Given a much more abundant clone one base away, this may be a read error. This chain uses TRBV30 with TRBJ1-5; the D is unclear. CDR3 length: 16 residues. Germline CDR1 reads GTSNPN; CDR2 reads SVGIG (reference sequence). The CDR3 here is CARRSQGLMGNQPQHF. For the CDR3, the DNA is TGTGCCCGGAGATCGCAAGGCCTAATGGGCAATCAGCCCCAGCATTTT.